These 26 T cell receptor beta chains were all obtained from the same sample, sequenced in a study of neurological immune-mediated disorders. TCRdb used MiXCR to reprocess the 5' RACE reads, holding one entry per CDR3 protein. The sample lists 24,000 or so distinct CDR3 sequences; less than 2.5% were seen once. The sample comprised PBMCs. The receptors were gathered from a woman between 50 and 59 years old with multiple sclerosis.

This clonotype was seen many times. The chain employs TRBV4-3 and TRBJ2-3, with 7 bases identical to TRBD1. Per germline, CDR1 LGHNA and CDR2 YSLEER. The CDR3 has 14 residues. Trimming removed 1 base from V and 6 bases from J; junction bases left unmatched: 4. The CDR3 loop is CASSQGGGLDTQYF. CDR3 bases: TGCGCCAGCAGCCAAGGAGGGGGCCTGGATACGCAGTATTTT.

In regard to this clonotype: This sequence may be a read error, since a much larger clone differs from it by one base. The chain combines TRBV25-1 with TRBJ1-1, with D unclear. The germline V gene encodes CDR1 MGHDK and CDR2 SYGVNS. V shed 3 bases and J shed 0 bases, with 8 bases lying between them. The CDR3 sequence is 14 residues long. DNA for the CDR3: TGTGCCAGCAGTGACCTTACAATGAACACTGAAGCTTTCTTT. As protein: CASSDLTMNTEAFF.

This clonotype was recorded at least ten times. V gene TRBV7-2 combines with J gene TRBJ2-3; D is unresolved. The V end lost 3 bases, the J end lost 1 base, and 8 bases lay between the germline ends. Germline CDR1 and CDR2: SGHTA and FQGNSA. The CDR3 is 14 residues long. As DNA, the CDR3 is TGTGCCAGCAGCTTCTGGAGCGGCACAGATACGCAGTATTTT. Translation: CASSFWSGTDTQYF. The full variable domain, in which reference TRBV7-2 and TRBJ2-3 provide the parts outside the CDR3, is GAGVSQSPSNKVTEKGKDVELRCDPISGHTALYWYRQSLGQGLEFLIYFQGNSAPDKSGLPSDRFSAERTGGSVSTLTIQRTQQEDSAVYLCASSFWSGTDTQYFGPGTRLTVL.

This clonotype was counted many times. V and J are TRBV20-1 and TRBJ2-7; perhaps TRBD1 as D (7 bases). CDR1 and CDR2 from the germline V gene are DFQATT and SNEGSKA (reference sequence). This CDR3 spans 12 amino acids. V gave up 6 bases and J gave up 2 bases, with 11 bases separating them. This CDR3 reads CSAQGGAYEQYF. CDR3 nucleotide sequence: TGCAGTGCCCAGGGGGGCGCCTACGAGCAGTACTTC.

By share, this clonotype ranks as medium-sized (0.01 to 0.1%). The V gene is TRBV2, the J gene TRBJ2-3; tentatively, D is TRBD2 (6 bases). Germline CDR1 SNHLY, CDR2 FYNNEI. Trimming took off 5 bases at V and 4 bases at J, with 7 bases between the two ends. The CDR3 is 12 amino acids. The CDR3 region has the DNA TGTGCCAGCAGTCGGGACTCAGATACGCAGTATTTT. This sequence encodes CASSRDSDTQYF.

This clonotype showed up many times. V gene TRBV10-3 combines with J gene TRBJ2-7, with 8 bases fitting TRBD1. CDR1 and CDR2 (germline): ENHRY, SYGVKD. Trimming removed 4 bases from V and 3 bases from J; junction bases left unmatched: 8. The CDR3 length is 15 residues. CDR3 coding DNA: TGTGCCATCAGTGGGTTATCACAGGGGGTCTACGAGCAGTACTTC. Its protein is CAISGLSQGVYEQYF.

The table lists this clonotype with many counts. The genes are TRBV11-2 and TRBJ2-7; D remains unclear. Between the trimmed V and J ends, which lost 10 bases and 4 bases, there was a span of 14 bases. CDR1 and CDR2 (germline): SGHAT, FQNNGV. The CDR3 sequence is 12 residues long. The CDR3: CATKGGTYEQYF. CDR3 nucleotide sequence: TGTGCCACCAAGGGCGGTACTTACGAGCAGTACTTC.

At least ten counts were recorded for this clonotype. V usage is TRBV5-5 and J usage is TRBJ2-2, with D perhaps being TRBD1 or TRBD2 (5 bases each). The V gene's germline CDR1 is SGHKS and CDR2 YYEKEE (reference sequence). Deletions cut 0 bases from V and 6 bases from J, with 9 bases between. The CDR3 sequence is 14 residues long. In nucleotides, the CDR3 is TGTGCCAGCAGCTTGGGGGACGGAGCCGGGGAGCTGTTTTTT. As protein: CASSLGDGAGELFF.

This clonotype appeared many times. The J gene is TRBJ2-7, the V gene TRBV6-5; D is tentatively TRBD1 or TRBD2 (6 bases each). Trimming left V 5 bases short and J 3 bases short, with 11 bases between. The CDR3 length is 13 residues. From germline, CDR1 is MNHEY and CDR2 SVGAGI. For the CDR3, the DNA is TGTGCCAGCAGTAGGGGGACTGGCTACGAGCAGTACTTC. As protein: CASSRGTGYEQYF.

This clonotype was seen repeatedly, ten times or more. The genes are TRBV5-1 and TRBJ2-3, with TRBD2 matching 11 bases. CDR1 is SGHRS, CDR2 YFSETQ, per germline. Trimming removed 9 bases from V and 5 bases from J; junction bases left unmatched: 8. The CDR3 has 14 amino acids. The CDR3 nucleotides are TGCGCCACCCAACTAGCGGGAGCCGGAGATACGCAGTATTTT. Its translation is CATQLAGAGDTQYF.

This clonotype was counted ten times or more. The rearrangement uses TRBV5-1 and TRBJ1-1; the D gene is possibly TRBD1 (5 bases). Germline CDR1 and CDR2: SGHRS and YFSETQ. V was pared by 4 bases and J by 0 bases, with 10 bases between. The CDR3 has 14 amino acids. The CDR3 reads CASSGGEMNTEAFF. The CDR3 DNA reads TGCGCCAGCAGCGGGGGGGAGATGAACACTGAAGCTTTCTTT.

This clonotype occurred many times. V is TRBV24-1 and J is TRBJ2-1; D call uncertain. From germline, CDR1 is KGHDR and CDR2 SFDVKD. This CDR3 spans 14 amino acids. V gave up 3 bases and J gave up 8 bases, with 13 bases separating them. The CDR3 bases are TGTGCCACCAGTGATCCGACGTCTTCACATGAGCAGTTCTTC. Translating gives CATSDPTSSHEQFF.

By proportion, this clonotype is medium-sized (0.01 to 0.1%). The chain joins TRBV11-1 to TRBJ2-1; either TRBD1 or TRBD2 may fit D (5 bases each). V shed 4 bases and J shed 12 bases, with 10 bases lying between them. The CDR3 extends over 11 amino acids. From germline, CDR1 is SGHAT and CDR2 FQDESV (reference sequence). The CDR3 protein is CASSSGGGQFF. The CDR3 region has the DNA TGTGCCAGCAGCTCTGGGGGTGGGCAGTTCTTC.

This clonotype was seen repeatedly, ten times or more. This sequence joins TRBV27 and TRBJ2-3; 10 nucleotides match TRBD2. CDR1 is MNHEY, CDR2 SMNVEV, per germline (reference sequence). The CDR3 totals 15 residues. V lost 3 bases to trimming and J lost 6 bases; unmatched junction nucleotides: 6. Written as DNA, the CDR3 is TGTGCCAGCAGTTTCCGACTAGCGGGTTCTGATACGCAGTATTTT. It yields the protein CASSFRLAGSDTQYF.

This clonotype was counted at least ten times. V is TRBV7-9 and J is TRBJ2-7; D remains ambiguous. Germline lookup yields CDR1 SEHNR and CDR2 FQNEAQ (reference sequence). CDR3 length: 13 amino acids. V gave up 3 bases and J gave up 3 bases, with 9 bases separating them. The CDR3 spells CASSLDQSYEQYF. The CDR3 DNA sequence: TGTGCCAGCAGCTTGGACCAGAGCTACGAGCAGTACTTC.

This clonotype was observed at least ten times. The chain couples TRBV12-3 or TRBV12-4 to TRBJ1-1, with D possibly being TRBD1 (5 bases). The V end was cut by 5 bases, the J end by 2 bases, with 15 bases between. The CDR3 is made up of 15 amino acids. CDR3 in amino acids: CASSADTGDNTEAFF. The CDR3 DNA reads TGTGCCAGCAGTGCCGACACCGGGGACAACACTGAAGCTTTCTTT.

This clonotype showed up many times. This chain connects TRBV5-1 to TRBJ2-7, with 8 bases lining up with TRBD1. The length of the CDR3 is 14 residues. CDR1 SGHRS and CDR2 YFSETQ come from the germline V gene. Trimming at V came to 3 bases and at J to 0 bases, leaving 2 bases not matched to a gene. As DNA, the CDR3 is TGCGCCAGCAGCTCCGGGACAGGCTCCTACGAGCAGTACTTC. Translating it yields CASSSGTGSYEQYF.

A few counts support this clonotype. The gene calls are TRBV5-1 and TRBJ2-3; no reliable D call. CDR3 length: 14 residues. Trimming stripped 2 bases from V and 4 bases from J, with 11 bases between. Germline V CDR1 and CDR2: SGHRS, YFSETQ. The CDR3 region is CASSLVSTPDTQYF. CDR3 bases: TGCGCCAGCAGCTTAGTATCAACACCAGATACGCAGTATTTT. The whole variable domain, remainder taken from reference TRBV5-1 and TRBJ2-3, is KAGVTQTPRYLIKTRGQQVTLSCSPISGHRSVSWYQQTPGQGLQFLFEYFSETQRNKGNFPGRFSGRQFSNSRSEMNVSTLELGDSALYLCASSLVSTPDTQYFGPGTRLTVL.

This clonotype was seen a handful of times. With a much larger clone just one base away, this may be a read error. The chain carries TRBV7-9 and TRBJ2-7, with D unresolved. CDR1 SEHNR and CDR2 FQNEAQ come from the germline V gene (reference sequence). V lost 7 bases, J lost 5 bases, and 12 bases lay in between. This CDR3 comprises 12 residues. CDR3 residues: CASNKARDEQYF. The CDR3 DNA follows: TGTGCCAGCAACAAAGCAAGGGACGAGCAGTACTTC.

In its sample, this clonotype was seen many times. The chain is built from TRBV5-1 and TRBJ2-5, with D possibly matching TRBD2 (6 bases). This CDR3 contains 15 residues. Per the germline V gene, CDR1 is SGHRS and CDR2 is YFSETQ. V dropped 1 base and J dropped 5 bases, with 15 bases sitting between them. The CDR3 nucleotides read TGCGCCAGCAGCTTGTTGCGGGGCCCCGCGGAGACCCAGTACTTC. As protein: CASSLLRGPAETQYF.

This clonotype has at least ten counts. The CDR3 DNA is TGCAGTGCTGAGACAGTATACAATGAGCAGTTCTTC. Its translation: CSAETVYNEQFF. The genes are TRBV20-1 and TRBJ2-1, with a weak D call TRBD1 (5 bases). The ends were cut back, 5 bases at V and 4 bases at J, with 9 bases in the middle. The germline V gene encodes CDR1 DFQATT and CDR2 SNEGSKA (reference sequence). The CDR3 sequence is 12 residues long.

This clonotype is deemed medium-sized. V and J are TRBV5-1 and TRBJ1-5; D gene unclear. With 0 bases removed from V and 5 bases from J, the gap between germline ends came to 6 bases. The CDR3 is 13 amino acids. Looked up from germline, CDR1 is SGHRS and CDR2 is YFSETQ. CDR3 sequence (DNA): TGCGCCAGCAGCTTGGGCCGGGATCAGCCCCAGCATTTT. It specifies CASSLGRDQPQHF.

This clonotype has ten or more counts. In DNA form, the CDR3 reads TGTGCCACCGCCAGTAGGGATTCCGGTGGCTACACCTTC. Translated: CATASRDSGGYTF. The chain employs TRBV10-3 and TRBJ1-2; no firm D call. V shed 10 bases and J shed 7 bases, with 19 bases lying between them. The CDR3 length is 13 residues. The germline V gene encodes CDR1 ENHRY and CDR2 SYGVKD.

In its sample, this clonotype was seen many times. This chain joins TRBV20-1 and TRBJ1-4; TRBD1 is a possible D gene (5 bases). Germline V lookup: CDR1 DFQATT, CDR2 SNEGSKA (reference sequence). CDR3 length: 16 residues. V dropped 0 bases and J dropped 6 bases, with 17 bases sitting between them. CDR3 sequence (DNA): TGCAGTGCTAGAGATCGGGGCAGGTTCAGGGATGAAAAACTGTTTTTT. Its protein product is CSARDRGRFRDEKLFF.

This clonotype has at least ten counts. This chain links TRBV5-1 with TRBJ2-1, with unresolved D. This CDR3 is built from 14 residues. V was clipped by 0 bases and J by 7 bases, with 11 bases between them. Germline lookup yields CDR1 SGHRS and CDR2 YFSETQ. For the CDR3, the DNA is TGCGCCAGCAGCTTGGTGAAAGGCTTTAATGAGCAGTTCTTC. Protein: CASSLVKGFNEQFF.

This clonotype occurred many times. The rearrangement uses TRBV29-1 and TRBJ1-1; TRBD1 matches at 7 bases. The CDR3 sequence is 13 residues long. With V trimmed by 5 bases and J by 6 bases, 9 bases remained unmatched. Looked up from germline, CDR1 is SQVTM and CDR2 is ANQGSEA. In DNA form, the CDR3 reads TGCAGCGTTCACAGGGGACGGGAGGCTGAAGCTTTCTTT. Translating it yields CSVHRGREAEAFF.